The rows below give T cell receptor beta chains drawn from one sample of a study of beta chain features in type 1 diabetes. Here immunoSEQ multiplex PCR was the method, and the copy in TCRdb shows in-frame clones only, minus some. The table records around 300,000 clones, around 15% of them present only once. The specimen was central memory CD4+ T cells from blood. These receptors were taken from a man younger than 45 in good health. The CDR3 runs from the conserved cysteine through the conserved F or W. Fields, in order: D gene, J gene, clone size, V gene, CDR3 protein, CDR3 DNA. D genes are given only for firm matches. Only part of the rows carry a size: once, few, many, or a class if the clone is expanded.

d_call: TRBD1; j_call: TRBJ1-1; clone_size: few; v_call: TRBV7-8; cdr3_aa: CASIDPGQTMNTEAFF; cdr3_nt: TGTGCCAGCATAGATCCGGGACAGACAATGAACACTGAAGCTTTCTTT
d_call: TRBD1; j_call: TRBJ1-1; clone_size: few; v_call: TRBV30; cdr3_aa: CAWGQGGMNTEAFF; cdr3_nt: TGTGCCTGGGGACAGGGGGGCATGAACACTGAAGCTTTCTTT
d_call: .; j_call: TRBJ1-3; clone_size: .; v_call: TRBV30; cdr3_aa: CAWSRRRFSGNTIYF; cdr3_nt: TGTGCCTGGAGTCGCCGACGGTTCTCTGGAAACACCATATATTTT
d_call: TRBD1; j_call: TRBJ1-1; clone_size: .; v_call: TRBV7-2; cdr3_aa: CASSLDRGNTEAFF; cdr3_nt: TGTGCCAGCAGCTTAGACAGGGGGAACACTGAAGCTTTCTTT
d_call: TRBD1; j_call: TRBJ1-5; clone_size: .; v_call: TRBV6-5; cdr3_aa: CATKDQGAGQPQHF; cdr3_nt: TGTGCCACCAAAGATCAGGGGGCAGGTCAGCCCCAGCATTTT
d_call: .; j_call: TRBJ1-2; clone_size: once; v_call: TRBV16; cdr3_aa: CASSHDSVYGYTF; cdr3_nt: TGTGCCAGCAGCCATGACAGTGTCTATGGCTACACCTTC
d_call: .; j_call: TRBJ2-3; clone_size: few; v_call: TRBV11-2; cdr3_aa: CASTTQRTDTQYF; cdr3_nt: TGTGCCAGCACCACCCAACGCACAGATACGCAGTATTTT
d_call: .; j_call: TRBJ2-6; clone_size: .; v_call: TRBV7-9; cdr3_aa: CASSLRGGAGANVLTF; cdr3_nt: TGTGCCAGCAGCTTAAGAGGCGGAGCTGGGGCCAACGTCCTGACTTTC
d_call: .; j_call: TRBJ1-1; clone_size: .; v_call: TRBV30; cdr3_aa: CAWSVQSVSEAFF; cdr3_nt: TGTGCCTGGAGTGTCCAGTCAGTCTCTGAAGCTTTCTTT
d_call: .; j_call: TRBJ2-7; clone_size: few; v_call: TRBV18; cdr3_aa: CASSPSVGYEQYF; cdr3_nt: TGTGCCAGCTCACCCTCAGTGGGGTACGAGCAGTACTTC
d_call: TRBD2; j_call: TRBJ2-1; clone_size: few; v_call: TRBV4-1; cdr3_aa: CASSQDVAGGIYNEQFF; cdr3_nt: TGCGCCAGCAGCCAAGATGTAGCGGGAGGGATCTACAATGAGCAGTTCTTC
d_call: .; j_call: TRBJ2-3; clone_size: few; v_call: TRBV11-3; cdr3_aa: CASSSTRSTDTQYF; cdr3_nt: TGTGCCAGCAGTTCGACTAGGAGCACAGATACGCAGTATTTT
d_call: .; j_call: TRBJ2-3; clone_size: few; v_call: TRBV25-1; cdr3_aa: CASRGFQELGVADTQYF; cdr3_nt: TGTGCCAGCAGGGGCTTCCAAGAGCTAGGAGTTGCAGATACGCAGTATTTT
d_call: TRBD2; j_call: TRBJ2-3; clone_size: .; v_call: TRBV6-9; cdr3_aa: CASSWASGRVNSTDTQYF; cdr3_nt: TGTGCCAGCAGTTGGGCTAGCGGGAGGGTTAACAGCACAGATACGCAGTATTTT
d_call: TRBD1; j_call: TRBJ1-2; clone_size: many; v_call: TRBV10-3; cdr3_aa: CAIEGQVYTF; cdr3_nt: TGTGCCATCGAGGGACAGGTCTACACCTTC